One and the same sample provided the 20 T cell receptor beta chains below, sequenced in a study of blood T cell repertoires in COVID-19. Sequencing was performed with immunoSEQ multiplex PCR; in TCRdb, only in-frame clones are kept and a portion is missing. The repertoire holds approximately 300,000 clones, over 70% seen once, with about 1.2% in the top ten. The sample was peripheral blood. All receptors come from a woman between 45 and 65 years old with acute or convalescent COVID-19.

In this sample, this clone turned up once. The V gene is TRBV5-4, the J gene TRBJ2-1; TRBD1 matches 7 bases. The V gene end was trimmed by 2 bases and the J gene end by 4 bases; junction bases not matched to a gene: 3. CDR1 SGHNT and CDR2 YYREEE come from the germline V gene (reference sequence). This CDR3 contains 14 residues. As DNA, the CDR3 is TGTGCCAGCAGCTTAAGGGGGCTGTACAATGAGCAGTTCTTC. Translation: CASSLRGLYNEQFF.

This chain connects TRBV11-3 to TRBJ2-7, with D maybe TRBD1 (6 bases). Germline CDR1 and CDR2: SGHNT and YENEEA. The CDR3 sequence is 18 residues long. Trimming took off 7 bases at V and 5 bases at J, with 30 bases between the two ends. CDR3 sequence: CASTKRVTIPGARHEQYF. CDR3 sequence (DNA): TGTGCCAGCACCAAAAGGGTTACAATACCAGGGGCGCGACACGAGCAGTACTTC.

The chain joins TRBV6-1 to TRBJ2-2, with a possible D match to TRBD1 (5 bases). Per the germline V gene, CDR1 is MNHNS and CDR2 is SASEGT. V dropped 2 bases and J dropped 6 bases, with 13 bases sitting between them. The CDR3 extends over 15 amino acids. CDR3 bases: TGTGCCAGCAGTGAAATTACAGGTCGGGCCGGGGAGCTGTTTTTT. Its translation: CASSEITGRAGELFF.

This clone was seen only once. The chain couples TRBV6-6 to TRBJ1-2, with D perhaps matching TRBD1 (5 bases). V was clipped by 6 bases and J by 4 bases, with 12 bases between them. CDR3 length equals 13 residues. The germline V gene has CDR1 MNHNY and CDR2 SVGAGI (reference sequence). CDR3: CASSETDGYGYTF. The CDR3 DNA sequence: TGTGCCAGCAGCGAGACAGATGGCTATGGCTACACCTTC.

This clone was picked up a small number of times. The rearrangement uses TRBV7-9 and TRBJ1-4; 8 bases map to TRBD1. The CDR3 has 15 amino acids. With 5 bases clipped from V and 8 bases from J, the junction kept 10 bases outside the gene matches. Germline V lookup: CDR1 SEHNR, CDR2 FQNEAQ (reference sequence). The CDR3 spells CASSPKDRAGEKLFF. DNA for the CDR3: TGTGCCAGCAGCCCAAAGGACAGGGCGGGGGAAAAACTGTTTTTT.

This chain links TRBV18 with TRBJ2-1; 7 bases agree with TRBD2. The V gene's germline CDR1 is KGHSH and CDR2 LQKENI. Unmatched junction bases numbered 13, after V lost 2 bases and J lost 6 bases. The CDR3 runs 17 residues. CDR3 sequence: CASSPSWSGVTGNEQFF. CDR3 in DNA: TGTGCCAGCTCACCATCGTGGAGCGGGGTTACAGGCAATGAGCAGTTCTTC.

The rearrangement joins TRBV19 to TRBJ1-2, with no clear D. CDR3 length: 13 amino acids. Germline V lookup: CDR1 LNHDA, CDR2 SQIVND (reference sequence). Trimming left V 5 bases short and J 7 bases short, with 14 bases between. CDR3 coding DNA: TGTGCCAGTAGTCGGAAGGAGTTCCCTGGCTACACCTTC. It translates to CASSRKEFPGYTF.

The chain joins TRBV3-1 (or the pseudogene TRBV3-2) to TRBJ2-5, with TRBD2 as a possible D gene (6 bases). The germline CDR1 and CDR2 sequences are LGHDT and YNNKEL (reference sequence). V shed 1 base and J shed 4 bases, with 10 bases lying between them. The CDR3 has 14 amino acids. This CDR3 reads CASSQAGRGETQYF. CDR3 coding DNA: TGTGCCAGCAGCCAAGCCGGGCGGGGAGAGACCCAGTACTTC.

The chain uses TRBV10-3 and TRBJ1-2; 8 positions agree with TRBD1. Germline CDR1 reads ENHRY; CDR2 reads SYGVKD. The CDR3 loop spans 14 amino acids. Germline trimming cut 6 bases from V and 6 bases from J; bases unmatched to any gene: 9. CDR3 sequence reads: CAIRGTGSGDGYTF. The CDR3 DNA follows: TGTGCCATCAGAGGGACAGGCTCGGGGGATGGCTACACCTTC.

CDR3 DNA sequence: TGTGCCAGCAGCCTACGGGACAGGGGAACAGAGACCCAGTACTTC. This translates into CASSLRDRGTETQYF. The gene calls are TRBV7-2 and TRBJ2-5; TRBD1 aligns across 10 bases. The V gene end was trimmed by 5 bases and the J gene end by 4 bases; junction bases not matched to a gene: 7. CDR3 size: 15 residues. Per germline, CDR1 SGHTA and CDR2 FQGNSA.

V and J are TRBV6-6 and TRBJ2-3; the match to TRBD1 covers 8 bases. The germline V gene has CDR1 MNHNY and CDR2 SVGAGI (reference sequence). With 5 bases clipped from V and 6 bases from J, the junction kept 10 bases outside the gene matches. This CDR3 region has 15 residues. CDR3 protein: CASSPRETGADTQYF. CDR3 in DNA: TGTGCCAGCAGTCCTCGGGAGACAGGGGCCGATACGCAGTATTTT.

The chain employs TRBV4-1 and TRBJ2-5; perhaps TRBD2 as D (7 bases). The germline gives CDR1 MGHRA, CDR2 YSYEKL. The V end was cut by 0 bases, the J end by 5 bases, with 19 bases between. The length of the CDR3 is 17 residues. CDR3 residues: CASSQDLGGGLWETQYF. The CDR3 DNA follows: TGCGCCAGCAGCCAAGATCTAGGGGGAGGGCTTTGGGAGACCCAGTACTTC.

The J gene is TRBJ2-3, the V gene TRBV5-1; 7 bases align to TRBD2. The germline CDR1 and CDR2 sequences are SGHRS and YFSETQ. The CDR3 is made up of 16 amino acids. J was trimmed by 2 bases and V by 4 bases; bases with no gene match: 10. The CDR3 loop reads CASSRPRGEFTDTQYF. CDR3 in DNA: TGCGCCAGCAGCAGGCCTCGGGGGGAGTTCACAGATACGCAGTATTTT.

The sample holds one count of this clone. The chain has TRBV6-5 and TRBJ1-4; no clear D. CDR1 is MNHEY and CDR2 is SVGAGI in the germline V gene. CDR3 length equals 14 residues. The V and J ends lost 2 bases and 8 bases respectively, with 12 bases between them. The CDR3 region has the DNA TGTGCCAGCAGTTACGGGAGGATGGGGGAAAAACTGTTTTTT. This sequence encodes CASSYGRMGEKLFF.

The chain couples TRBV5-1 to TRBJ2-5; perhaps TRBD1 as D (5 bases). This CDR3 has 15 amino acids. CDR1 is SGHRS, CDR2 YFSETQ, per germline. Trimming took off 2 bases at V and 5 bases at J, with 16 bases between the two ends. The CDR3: CASSFADIPAETQYF. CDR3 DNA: TGCGCCAGCAGCTTCGCGGACATTCCGGCGGAGACCCAGTACTTC.

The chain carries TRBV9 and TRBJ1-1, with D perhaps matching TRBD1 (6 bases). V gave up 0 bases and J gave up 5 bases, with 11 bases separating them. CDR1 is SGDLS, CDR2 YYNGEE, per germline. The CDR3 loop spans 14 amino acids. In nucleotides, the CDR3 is TGTGCCAGCAGCGTAGCGGACAGTCGGACTGAAGCTTTCTTT. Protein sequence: CASSVADSRTEAFF.

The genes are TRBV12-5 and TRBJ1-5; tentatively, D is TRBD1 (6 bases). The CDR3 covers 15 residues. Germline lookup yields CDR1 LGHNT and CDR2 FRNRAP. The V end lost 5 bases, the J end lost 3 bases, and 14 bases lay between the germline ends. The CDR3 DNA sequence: TGTGCTAGTGGTCTGGGGGCCTTACCCAATCAGCCCCAGCATTTT. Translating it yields CASGLGALPNQPQHF.

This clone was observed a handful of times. The CDR3 protein is CAIRDYLGTEAFF. DNA for the CDR3: TGTGCCATCAGGGACTACCTGGGCACTGAAGCTTTCTTT. This sequence joins TRBV10-3 and TRBJ1-1; D unclear. Deletions cut 6 bases from V and 4 bases from J, with 12 bases between. CDR1 and CDR2 from the germline V gene are ENHRY and SYGVKD. The CDR3 consists of 13 residues.

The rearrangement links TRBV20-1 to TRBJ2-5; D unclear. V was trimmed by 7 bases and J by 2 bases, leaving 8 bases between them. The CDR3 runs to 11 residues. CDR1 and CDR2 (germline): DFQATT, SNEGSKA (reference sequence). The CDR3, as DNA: TGCAGTGTTCCTTTTCAAGAGACCCAGTACTTC. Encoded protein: CSVPFQETQYF.

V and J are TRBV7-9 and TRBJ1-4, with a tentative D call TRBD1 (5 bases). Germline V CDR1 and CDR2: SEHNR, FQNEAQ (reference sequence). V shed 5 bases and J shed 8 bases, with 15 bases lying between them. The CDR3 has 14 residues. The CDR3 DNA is TGTGCCAGCAGCCCAAAGGGTTGGACAGAAAAACTGTTTTTT. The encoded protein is CASSPKGWTEKLFF.